This T cell receptor beta chain was retrieved from a study of control samples from healthy donors and cancer patients (dated by TCRdb to about 2020). The library relied on the immunoSEQ multiplex PCR assay. Entries here come from immuneACCESS through TCRdb and include only in-frame sequences with V and J called. Some clones fail to appear in such tables; in the studies checked, an unresolved V gene covers under half of the shortfall, and the cause of the remainder is unknown. The sample records more than 100,000 clones, approximately 93% of which are singletons. The biggest ten clones account for about 7.2% of the sample. V is pruned by 4 bases and J by 2 bases, leaving 5 bases of the junction without a gene match. The CDR3 contains 15 residues, cysteine and phenylalanine counted. Only the CDR3 portion is preserved as DNA: 45 bases, with reading frame beginning at the first base. CDR1 and CDR2 are read off the germline V gene as SGDLS and YYNGEE.

Of note for this clone: Its antigen specificity is not known. No clone much larger than this one lies a single base away; base qualities are absent.

This chain joins TRBV9 to TRBJ2-3, with 9 middle bases fitting TRBD2. This TCR came from a woman aged 18-29 years in good health. The sequenced sample consisted of blood. The CDR3 region: CASSYGTSYTDTQYF. The nucleotide sequence reads TGTGCCAGCAGCTACGGGACTAGCTACACAGATACGCAGTATTTT.